This TCR beta chain emerged from a study of CD8+ T cells in alopecia areata. Study-wide findings and caveats: Mice showed clearer TCR sharing than patients did, a gap that was possibly HLA-related. Resident alphabeta T-cell populations of normal skin are likewise subject to sequencing in scalp samples.

The treatment: oral pan-JAK inhibitor, 5-10 mg twice daily. On this clone itself: The antigen is unknown.

RNA was extracted and reverse transcribed into cDNA as the sequencing template. Profiled with immunoSEQ multiplex PCR; TCRdb holds only in-frame clones, not every one. The data contain around 180,000 clones, approximately 67% of them singletons. This receptor was taken from a human donor with alopecia areata. Sample: CD4+ T cells sorted from blood, taken around week 49, from a patient treated with tofacitinib.

The CDR3 protein is CASRDLGPLHF. The CDR3 nucleotides are TGTGCCAGCAGAGACCTCGGGCCCCTCCACTTT. This chain links TRBV7-2 with TRBJ1-6; unclear D gene. Germline values: CDR1 SGHTA, CDR2 FQGNSA. The CDR3 is made up of 11 amino acids. Trimming shortened V by 6 bases and J by 13 bases, and 10 bases separated the two germline ends.